The T cell receptor beta chain described here comes from a study of post-analysis software for immune sequencing data. This clonotype came up a few times. What it binds is unknown. Incorporated into the TCR beta cDNA libraries were unique molecular identifiers, which served to reduce PCR and sequencing biases. cDNA molecules numbering roughly 0.5 million came from roughly 0.93 to 9.6 million T cells. TCRdb reprocessed the PCR reads with MiXCR, giving one entry per CDR3 protein. Found here are hundreds of thousands of distinct CDR3 sequences, 55% to 60% of them singletons; the top ten hold roughly 10%. Overall study results and limits: Patients showed TRBV5-6, TRBV5-1 and TRBV20-1 among a handful of TRBV segments more frequent than in controls.

The CDR3 consists of 14 residues. V lost 4 bases, J lost 4 bases, and 6 bases stayed unmatched. The genes are TRBV12-3 or TRBV12-4 and TRBJ2-5, with 7 positions matching TRBD2. Input material: blood. This sequence was found in a girl under 10 years old with multiple sclerosis. The CDR3 reads CASSYTSVGETQYF. CDR3 bases: TGTGCCAGCAGTTACACTAGCGTGGGAGAGACCCAGTACTTC.